Listed below are T cell receptor beta chains from one sample, sequenced in a study of shared clonotypes between healthy human individuals. Profiled with immunoSEQ multiplex PCR; TCRdb holds only in-frame clones, not every one. Of hundreds of thousands of clones in the sample, approximately 77% were seen once. Sequenced input: PBMCs. Receptor source: a woman in her forties in good health. Some clones in this sample may be carry-over from other donors' samples. CDR3s include the opening cysteine and the closing phenylalanine or tryptophan. The D gene is left open where the match is weak. A row's size may be missing; if present it is once, few, many or a size class.

clone_size: .; j_call: TRBJ2-7; d_call: TRBD2; v_call: TRBV2; cdr3_nt: TGTGCCGGCGGACTAGACAGCTACGAGCAGTACTTC; cdr3_aa: CAGGLDSYEQYF
clone_size: .; j_call: TRBJ1-1; d_call: .; v_call: TRBV11-2; cdr3_nt: TGTGCCAGCAGCTTAAACCTGTGGGCTTTCTTT; cdr3_aa: CASSLNLWAFF
clone_size: .; j_call: TRBJ2-7; d_call: .; v_call: TRBV18; cdr3_nt: TGTGCCAGCTCATCTGCTAGTGGTCAGGGCTACGAGCAGTACTTC; cdr3_aa: CASSSASGQGYEQYF
clone_size: .; j_call: TRBJ2-7; d_call: TRBD2; v_call: TRBV11-1; cdr3_nt: TGTGCCAGCAGCTTGTCTAGCGGGACCCCCTACGAGCAGTACTTC; cdr3_aa: CASSLSSGTPYEQYF
clone_size: .; j_call: TRBJ1-1; d_call: .; v_call: TRBV15; cdr3_nt: TGTGCCACCAGCAGAGATGACCAGACAGTGGCCGGAGCTTTCTTT; cdr3_aa: CATSRDDQTVAGAFF
clone_size: many; j_call: TRBJ1-1; d_call: .; v_call: TRBV6-6; cdr3_nt: TGTGCCAGCAGTTACTCTATCAGCACTGAAGCTTTCTTT; cdr3_aa: CASSYSISTEAFF
clone_size: .; j_call: TRBJ2-2; d_call: .; v_call: TRBV5-1; cdr3_nt: TGCGCCAGCAGCCTAGCGCACGGGGAGCTGTTTTTT; cdr3_aa: CASSLAHGELFF
clone_size: .; j_call: TRBJ2-1; d_call: .; v_call: TRBV7-9; cdr3_nt: TGTGCCAGCAGCTTAAAGGGTACTGAGCAGTTCTTC; cdr3_aa: CASSLKGTEQFF
clone_size: once; j_call: TRBJ1-4; d_call: .; v_call: TRBV28; cdr3_nt: TGTGCCAGCAGTTTATGGGACACTAATGAAAAACTGTTTTTT; cdr3_aa: CASSLWDTNEKLFF
clone_size: .; j_call: TRBJ1-3; d_call: .; v_call: TRBV29-1; cdr3_nt: TGCAGCGTCGTAGTAGGGGCTGGAAACACCATATATTTT; cdr3_aa: CSVVVGAGNTIYF
clone_size: .; j_call: TRBJ2-5; d_call: TRBD2; v_call: TRBV10-3; cdr3_nt: TGTGCCATAAGAGCCGCGGGAGACGGGGAGACCCAGTACTTC; cdr3_aa: CAIRAAGDGETQYF
clone_size: .; j_call: TRBJ1-3; d_call: .; v_call: TRBV7-3; cdr3_nt: TGTGCCAGCAGCTCATCCGGTGGAGGTGGAAACACCATATATTTT; cdr3_aa: CASSSSGGGGNTIYF
clone_size: .; j_call: TRBJ2-1; d_call: TRBD2; v_call: TRBV5-3; cdr3_nt: TGTGCCAGAAGCTGGACTAGCGGGAGCTACAATGAGCAGTTCTTC; cdr3_aa: CARSWTSGSYNEQFF
clone_size: few; j_call: TRBJ2-7; d_call: TRBD2; v_call: TRBV6-4; cdr3_nt: TGTGCCAGCAGGGCTTGGGCTAGCGGGAGGGGCGAGCAGTACTTC; cdr3_aa: CASRAWASGRGEQYF
clone_size: .; j_call: TRBJ2-1; d_call: TRBD2; v_call: TRBV29-1; cdr3_nt: TGCAGCGTTGAGCGGGGGGGACACAATGAGCAGTTCTTC; cdr3_aa: CSVERGGHNEQFF
clone_size: .; j_call: TRBJ2-1; d_call: .; v_call: TRBV9; cdr3_nt: TGTGCCAGCAGCGTAGGATGGGGAAGGGCGGAAACGACCTACAATGAGCAGTTCTTC; cdr3_aa: CASSVGWGRAETTYNEQFF
clone_size: .; j_call: TRBJ2-4; d_call: TRBD2; v_call: TRBV4-2; cdr3_nt: TGTGCCAGCACTCCAGCGGGAGGGCCCGCCAAAAACATTCAGTACTTC; cdr3_aa: CASTPAGGPAKNIQYF
clone_size: .; j_call: TRBJ2-7; d_call: .; v_call: TRBV2; cdr3_nt: TGTGCCAGCACGGGCGGGAAGCTCGGCGAGCAGTACTTC; cdr3_aa: CASTGGKLGEQYF
clone_size: .; j_call: TRBJ2-7; d_call: TRBD1; v_call: TRBV15; cdr3_nt: TGTGCCACCAGCATCGACAGGGGGGTCGCCTACGAGCAGTACTTC; cdr3_aa: CATSIDRGVAYEQYF
clone_size: .; j_call: TRBJ2-3; d_call: .; v_call: TRBV5-1; cdr3_nt: TGCGCCAGCAGCCCCGTCCAGACCACAGATACGCAGTATTTT; cdr3_aa: CASSPVQTTDTQYF
clone_size: .; j_call: TRBJ2-3; d_call: TRBD1; v_call: TRBV5-1; cdr3_nt: TGCGCCAGCAGTGGGACAGGGGAAGATACGCAGTATTTT; cdr3_aa: CASSGTGEDTQYF
clone_size: .; j_call: TRBJ2-1; d_call: TRBD2; v_call: TRBV7-9; cdr3_nt: TGTGCCAGCAGCCCCCATCGGACTAGCGTCGACAATGAGCAGTTCTTC; cdr3_aa: CASSPHRTSVDNEQFF
clone_size: .; j_call: TRBJ2-7; d_call: .; v_call: TRBV5-1; cdr3_nt: TGCGCCAGCAGCTTGGGGCTTGTTGCCGCAGGACGGCTCGAGCAGTACTTC; cdr3_aa: CASSLGLVAAGRLEQYF
clone_size: .; j_call: TRBJ1-2; d_call: .; v_call: TRBV28; cdr3_nt: TGTGCCAGCAGTCCCCTTTCCTATGGCTACACCTTC; cdr3_aa: CASSPLSYGYTF
clone_size: .; j_call: TRBJ2-7; d_call: .; v_call: TRBV6-1; cdr3_nt: TGTGCCAGCAGTGAAGCGCGGCACATAAGGCGCTACGAGCAGTACTTC; cdr3_aa: CASSEARHIRRYEQYF
clone_size: .; j_call: TRBJ2-1; d_call: .; v_call: TRBV5-1; cdr3_nt: TGCGCCAGCAGCTTGGATACGGGGGACTCCTACAATGAGCAGTTCTTC; cdr3_aa: CASSLDTGDSYNEQFF
clone_size: .; j_call: TRBJ2-7; d_call: TRBD2; v_call: TRBV7-2; cdr3_nt: TGTGCCAGCAGCTTAGACCCGGGAGGGCCCTACGAGCAGTACTTC; cdr3_aa: CASSLDPGGPYEQYF
clone_size: .; j_call: TRBJ2-7; d_call: .; v_call: TRBV28; cdr3_nt: TGTGCCAGCAGTTCTCCCCCCCTAGCGCCCCCCTACGAGCAGTACTTC; cdr3_aa: CASSSPPLAPPYEQYF
clone_size: .; j_call: TRBJ2-7; d_call: .; v_call: TRBV27; cdr3_nt: TGTGCCACCGGTGGGACTGGCAGCTCCTACGAGCAGTACTTC; cdr3_aa: CATGGTGSSYEQYF
clone_size: .; j_call: TRBJ2-7; d_call: .; v_call: TRBV5-4; cdr3_nt: TGTGCCAGCAGCCTTGGGACGGTTTCCTACGAGCAGTACTTC; cdr3_aa: CASSLGTVSYEQYF
clone_size: .; j_call: TRBJ2-1; d_call: TRBD2; v_call: TRBV28; cdr3_nt: TGTGCCAGCAGTTTAAGACTAGCAGTCTACAATGAGCAGTTCTTC; cdr3_aa: CASSLRLAVYNEQFF
clone_size: once; j_call: TRBJ1-6; d_call: .; v_call: TRBV7-2; cdr3_nt: TGTGCCAGCAGCCTTCTCCGTTCAGATAATTCACCCCTCCACTTT; cdr3_aa: CASSLLRSDNSPLHF